These 3 T cell receptor beta chains share one sample of origin, sequenced in a study of cytomegalovirus exposure and HLA in healthy donors. It was with 60 Vbeta and 13 Jbeta primers that the PCR ran. Measured with immunoSEQ multiplex PCR; TCRdb has only the in-frame clones, and not every one. The table lists 150,000 to 200,000 clones, about 80% of them singletons. Sequencing used PBMCs. The receptors come from a woman between 50 and 59 years old in good health and CMV-seronegative.

This chain links TRBV25-1 with TRBJ2-3; 12 bases agree with TRBD2. The CDR3 runs 18 residues. From germline, CDR1 is MGHDK and CDR2 SYGVNS. V was pared by 5 bases and J by 9 bases, with 18 bases of the junction left unmatched. The CDR3 DNA reads as TGTGCCAGCAGTTCTGAGACTAGCGGGGGCCTACCGGGCGGGACGCAGTATTTT. Its protein is CASSSETSGGLPGGTQYF.

The chain couples TRBV7-2 to TRBJ1-1, with 7 bases identical to TRBD1. The ends lost 5 bases at V and 0 bases at J; junction bases unmatched: 3. The CDR3 has 14 residues. Germline lookup yields CDR1 SGHTA and CDR2 FQGNSA. The CDR3 reads CASSIQGMNTEAFF. The DNA for the CDR3 is TGTGCCAGCAGCATACAGGGGATGAACACTGAAGCTTTCTTT.

V and J are TRBV19 and TRBJ1-3; the D is unclear. The DNA matches TRBJ2-2 better at its end, which makes the J call doubtful. The CDR3 extends over 13 amino acids. CDR1 is LNHDA, CDR2 SQIVND, per germline (reference sequence). The CDR3 region has the DNA TGTGCCAGTAGATTAAGTCTAACCGGGGAGCTGTTTTTT. It codes for CASRLSLTGELFF.